These 20 T cell receptor beta chains originate from one sample sequenced in a study of cytomegalovirus exposure and HLA in healthy donors. The PCR employed 60 Vbeta primers together with 13 Jbeta primers. The method was immunoSEQ multiplex PCR; TCRdb's version includes in-frame clones alone and lacks a portion of them. Among approximately 160,000 clones listed, 70% were seen once. The sample consisted of PBMCs. The origin of the receptors is a man younger than 30 in good health and CMV-seropositive.

The chain couples TRBV28 to TRBJ1-1, with TRBD1 matching 9 bases. Germline CDR1 reads MDHEN; CDR2 reads SYDVKM. There are 16 residues in the CDR3. V was clipped by 6 bases and J by 5 bases; unmatched bases: 13. Here the CDR3 reads CASRLRSQGARTEAFF. In DNA, the CDR3 is TGTGCCAGCAGACTACGATCACAGGGGGCGAGGACTGAAGCTTTCTTT. Looking up the rest from reference TRBV28 and TRBJ1-1 gives the full variable domain: DVKVTQSSRYLVKRTGEKVFLECVQDMDHENMFWYRQDPGLGLRLIYFSYDVKMKEKGDIPEGYSVSREKKERFSLILESASTNQTSMYLCASRLRSQGARTEAFFGQGTRLTVV.

This clone was recorded a few times. This chain uses TRBV5-4 with TRBJ1-1, with 7 bases that match TRBD1. The V gene's germline CDR1 is SGHNT and CDR2 YYREEE (reference sequence). The CDR3 runs 16 residues. J lost 1 base, V lost 5 bases, and 11 bases had no gene match. CDR3: CASSYPDRPSNTEAFF. As DNA, the CDR3 is TGTGCCAGCAGTTACCCGGACAGGCCATCGAACACTGAAGCTTTCTTT.

The rearrangement uses TRBV5-1 and TRBJ2-4; D possibly corresponds to TRBD1 (7 bases). The germline gives CDR1 SGHRS, CDR2 YFSETQ. The V end was cut by 4 bases, the J end by 3 bases, with 20 bases between. CDR3 length: 17 amino acids. The CDR3 coding sequence is TGCGCCAGCAGCGTAATGCGGGACAGCGGAGGCAAAAACATTCAGTACTTC. Its translation is CASSVMRDSGGKNIQYF.

The CDR3 is CASSAPGGHTEAFF. The CDR3 DNA is TGTGCCAGCAGTGCCCCAGGGGGCCATACTGAAGCTTTCTTT. The chain couples TRBV25-1 to TRBJ1-1, with 8 bases fitting TRBD1. After removal of 4 bases from V and 5 bases from J, the junction contained 6 bases not matched to a gene. Germline V CDR1 and CDR2: MGHDK, SYGVNS. The CDR3 runs 14 residues.

In nucleotides, the CDR3 is TGCGCCAGCAGACTTTCAGGACAGGGTGGCACTGAAGCTTTCTTT. Translating gives CASRLSGQGGTEAFF. This sequence joins TRBV5-1 and TRBJ1-1; 8 bases line up with TRBD1. The ends lost 5 bases at V and 4 bases at J; junction bases unmatched: 10. The CDR3 has 15 residues. Germline V gene data show CDR1 as SGHRS and CDR2 as YFSETQ.

This chain connects TRBV5-1 to TRBJ1-2, with 7 bases lining up with TRBD1. The length of the CDR3 is 14 residues. V dropped 4 bases and J dropped 8; count of bases not matched to a gene: 11. Germline V gene data show CDR1 as SGHRS and CDR2 as YFSETQ. CDR3 protein: CASSLDRVNFGYTF. CDR3 coding DNA: TGCGCCAGCAGCCTTGACAGGGTTAATTTCGGCTACACCTTC.

The V call is TRBV7-8, the J call TRBJ1-1, with D perhaps TRBD1 (5 bases). Germline CDR1 reads SGHVS; CDR2 reads FQNEAQ. The V end lost 1 base, the J end lost 5 bases, and 8 bases lay between the germline ends. This CDR3 is 13 amino acids long. The CDR3 nucleotides read TGTGCCAGCAGCTTAGAGGGGCTGACTGAAGCTTTCTTT. It translates to CASSLEGLTEAFF.

The V call is TRBV11-1, the J call TRBJ1-5, with TRBD1 matching 7 bases. Germline V gene sequence: CDR1 SGHAT, CDR2 FQDESV (reference sequence). The junction had 8 bases not matched to a gene; V was cut back by 5 bases and J by 10 bases. This CDR3 contains 13 residues. The DNA of the CDR3 is TGTGCCAGCAGCCTCACAGACAGGGCTCCCCAGCATTTT. As protein: CASSLTDRAPQHF.

The CDR3 reads CASSGESSPVSGTQYF. Written as DNA, the CDR3 is TGTGCCAGCAGTGGAGAATCTAGCCCCGTCAGTGGTACGCAGTATTTT. V usage is TRBV6-4 and J usage is TRBJ2-3; D might be TRBD2 (5 bases). Germline V lookup: CDR1 MRHNA, CDR2 SNTAGT. V lost 4 bases and J lost 8, with 22 bases in between. The CDR3 runs to 16 residues.

This clone was seen just once. The J gene is TRBJ1-3, the V gene TRBV5-6; 7 nucleotides align to TRBD1. V gave up 1 base and J gave up 4 bases; unmatched junction bases: 8. Germline CDR1 and CDR2: SGHDT and YYEEEE. This CDR3 is 16 amino acids long. CDR3 in DNA: TGTGCCAGCAGCTTGTACCAGGGGGTTGTCGGAAACACCATATATTTT. Its protein is CASSLYQGVVGNTIYF.

The rearrangement joins TRBV4-1 to TRBJ1-4, with D maybe TRBD1 (6 bases). The V and J ends lost 0 bases and 7 bases respectively, with 21 bases between them. The CDR3 loop spans 18 amino acids. Germline-derived CDR1 and CDR2 are MGHRA and YSYEKL. CDR3 loop: CASSQEYGRGYPFEKLFF. The CDR3 DNA is TGCGCCAGCAGCCAAGAGTATGGCAGGGGATATCCATTTGAAAAACTGTTTTTT.

This clone was counted once. CDR3 amino acids: CASSLGSGYEQYV. In DNA, the CDR3 is TGTGCCAGCAGCTTAGGCTCAGGGTACGAGCAGTACGTC. This rearrangement joins TRBV7-9 to TRBJ2-7; a possible D gene is TRBD1 (5 bases). CDR1 is SEHNR and CDR2 is FQNEAQ in the germline V gene (reference sequence). The CDR3 consists of 13 residues. V was shortened by 1 base and J by 4 bases, with 8 bases between the two germline ends.

This chain joins TRBV6-6 and TRBJ2-7, with 9 bases matching TRBD1. CDR3 size: 16 residues. The V gene's germline CDR1 is MNHNY and CDR2 SVGAGI (reference sequence). DNA for the CDR3: TGTGCCAGCAGTTACCGGATGGGACAGGGAGGCTACGTGCAGTACGTC. Protein: CASSYRMGQGGYVQYV.

The chain couples TRBV29-1 to TRBJ1-2, with 7 bases lining up with TRBD1. The CDR3 has 11 residues. CDR1 is SQVTM, CDR2 ANQGSEA, per germline. The V segment lost 5 bases and the J segment 8 bases; nucleotides outside the gene matches: 5. CDR3 in amino acids: CSVSGGGGYTF. CDR3 nucleotides: TGCAGCGTTTCAGGGGGTGGAGGCTACACCTTC. Together with reference TRBV29-1 and TRBJ1-2, the CDR3 gives the full variable domain: SAVISQKPSRDICQRGTSLTIQCQVDSQVTMMFWYRQQPGQSLTLIATANQGSEATYESGFVIDKFPISRPNLTFSTLTVSNMSPEDSSIYLCSVSGGGGYTFGSGTRLTVV.

The chain uses TRBV11-3 and TRBJ2-1; D remains unclear. Between the trimmed V and J ends, which lost 5 bases and 3 bases, there was a span of 11 bases. Per the germline V gene, CDR1 is SGHNT and CDR2 is YENEEA. There are 14 residues in the CDR3. CDR3 sequence (DNA): TGTGCCAGCAGCCACGTGCCGGGCTACAATGAGCAGTTCTTC. It yields the protein CASSHVPGYNEQFF.

The rearrangement links TRBV4-1 to TRBJ2-1, with a weak D call TRBD2 (6 bases). This CDR3 is built from 16 residues. Germline CDR1 and CDR2: MGHRA and YSYEKL. V dropped 2 bases and J dropped 8 bases, with 19 bases sitting between them. The chain's CDR3 is CASSQPRTTPHDEQFF. CDR3 coding DNA: TGCGCCAGCAGCCAACCCCGGACTACCCCACATGATGAGCAGTTCTTC.

This chain uses TRBV27 with TRBJ2-5; 9 nucleotides line up with TRBD2. CDR3 length equals 15 residues. CDR1 is MNHEY and CDR2 is SMNVEV in the germline V gene (reference sequence). V lost 4 bases, J lost 4 bases, and 7 bases stayed unmatched. CDR3 in DNA: TGTGCCAGCAGTTGGGGCGGGGGGGCTGGAGAGACCCAGTACTTC. Translation: CASSWGGGAGETQYF.

This chain links TRBV6-5 with TRBJ1-5; no firm D call. Germline CDR1 reads MNHEY; CDR2 reads SVGAGI. CDR3 size: 14 residues. V was pared by 6 bases and J by 5 bases, with 14 bases between. CDR3 sequence: CASRLTGRDQPQHF. CDR3 nucleotide sequence: TGTGCCAGCAGATTAACGGGTCGGGATCAGCCCCAGCATTTT.

This chain joins TRBV5-1 and TRBJ1-1, with TRBD1 matching 7 bases. V dropped 6 bases and J dropped 6; count of bases not matched to a gene: 14. Germline CDR1 is SGHRS and CDR2 is YFSETQ. This CDR3 region has 15 residues. This CDR3 reads CASTQGGAGEPEAFF. DNA of the CDR3: TGCGCCAGCACCCAAGGGGGCGCCGGGGAACCTGAAGCTTTCTTT.

This clone was picked up a small number of times. V gene TRBV5-6 combines with J gene TRBJ1-1; no firm D call. The V end was cut by 1 base, the J end by 3 bases, with 10 bases between. Germline CDR1 and CDR2: SGHDT and YYEEEE. CDR3 length: 14 residues. The DNA of the CDR3 is TGTGCCAGCAGCTTGCTTTACAGCTACACTGAAGCTTTCTTT. It translates to CASSLLYSYTEAFF.